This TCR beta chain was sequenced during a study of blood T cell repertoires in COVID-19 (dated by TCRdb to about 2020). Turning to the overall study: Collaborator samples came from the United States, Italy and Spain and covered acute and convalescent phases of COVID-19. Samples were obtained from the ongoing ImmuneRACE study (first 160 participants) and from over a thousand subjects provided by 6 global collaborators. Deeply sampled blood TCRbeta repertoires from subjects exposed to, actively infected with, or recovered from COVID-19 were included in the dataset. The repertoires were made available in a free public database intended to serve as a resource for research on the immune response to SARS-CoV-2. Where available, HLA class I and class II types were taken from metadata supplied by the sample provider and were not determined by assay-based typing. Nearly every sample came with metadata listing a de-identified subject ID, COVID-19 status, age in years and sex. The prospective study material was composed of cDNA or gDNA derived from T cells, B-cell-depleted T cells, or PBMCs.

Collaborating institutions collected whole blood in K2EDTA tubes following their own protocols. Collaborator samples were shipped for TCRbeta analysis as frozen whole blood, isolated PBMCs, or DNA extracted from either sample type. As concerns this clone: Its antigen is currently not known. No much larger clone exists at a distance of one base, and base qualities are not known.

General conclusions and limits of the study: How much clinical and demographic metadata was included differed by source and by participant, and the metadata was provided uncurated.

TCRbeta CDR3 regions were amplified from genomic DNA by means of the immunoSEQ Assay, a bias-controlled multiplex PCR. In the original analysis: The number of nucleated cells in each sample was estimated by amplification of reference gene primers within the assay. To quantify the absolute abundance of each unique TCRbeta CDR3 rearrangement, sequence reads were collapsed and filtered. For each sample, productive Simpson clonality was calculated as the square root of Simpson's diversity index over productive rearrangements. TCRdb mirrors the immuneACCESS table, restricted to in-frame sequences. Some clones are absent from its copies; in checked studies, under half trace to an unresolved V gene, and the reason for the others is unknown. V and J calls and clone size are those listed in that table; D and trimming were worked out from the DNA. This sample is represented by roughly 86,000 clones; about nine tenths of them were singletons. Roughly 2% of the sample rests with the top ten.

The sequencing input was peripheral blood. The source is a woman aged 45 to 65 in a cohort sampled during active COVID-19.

The sequenced DNA is TGTGCCATCAGTTCAGCCCCCGGGACAGGGGACGGCTACACCTTC. Translated, it gives CAISSAPGTGDGYTF. The chain is assembled from TRBV10-3 and TRBJ1-2, with TRBD1 matching 10 junction bases. From its cysteine to its phenylalanine, the CDR3 spans 15 amino acids. The only DNA kept is the CDR3, 45 bases in frame from the first base. From a lookup of the germline V gene, CDR1 and CDR2 are ENHRY and SYGVKD. The germline V end is reduced by 5 bases and the J end by 8 bases; junction bases left unmatched: 11.